A single sample gave rise to the 16 T cell receptor beta chains below, sequenced in a study of T cell changes during pregnancy in multiple sclerosis. Some clones are missing from TCRdb's copy, which holds only in-frame ones; the method was immunoSEQ multiplex PCR. Of about 60,000 clones in the sample, approximately 94% were seen once. Sample: CD8+ T cells from peripheral blood mononuclear cells, taken in the second trimester of pregnancy. The receptors were sampled from a female donor with multiple sclerosis, enrolled in a pregnancy study.

This clone turned up a few times. The chain employs TRBV28 and TRBJ2-3, with D possibly matching TRBD1 (5 bases). Per germline, CDR1 MDHEN and CDR2 SYDVKM. The CDR3 covers 12 residues. Trimming stripped 5 bases from V and 3 bases from J, with 6 bases between. The CDR3 sequence is CASSQGTDTQYF. The CDR3 DNA sequence: TGTGCCAGCAGTCAGGGTACAGATACGCAGTATTTT.

CDR3 nucleotides: TGCGCCAGCAGTTTTCGGACTAGCGGAAATGAGCAGTTCTTC. It specifies CASSFRTSGNEQFF. The chain is built from TRBV4-1 and TRBJ2-1; 10 bases map to TRBD2. The J segment lost 7 bases and the V segment lost 6 bases, leaving 6 bases of the junction unmatched. This CDR3 has 14 residues. Germline V CDR1 and CDR2: MGHRA, YSYEKL.

The rearrangement links TRBV29-1 to TRBJ1-2; the match to TRBD1 covers 9 bases. V trimming: 3 bases; J trimming: 7 bases; junction bases outside the gene matches: 6. The CDR3 is 13 amino acids. Germline lookup yields CDR1 SQVTM and CDR2 ANQGSEA. The DNA for the CDR3 is TGCAGCGTTGAGGACAGGGGAGACCTTGGCTACACCTTC. It encodes CSVEDRGDLGYTF.

This chain uses TRBV4-1 with TRBJ1-3; tentative D call: TRBD1 (5 bases). V dropped 4 bases and J dropped 2 bases, with 21 bases sitting between them. The CDR3 covers 18 residues. CDR1 and CDR2 (germline): MGHRA, YSYEKL. The CDR3 DNA is TGCGCCAGCAGCCCCCCCCGGGGGTATGAACTTGCTGGAAACACCATATATTTT. Residues: CASSPPRGYELAGNTIYF.

The rearrangement uses TRBV6-6 and TRBJ2-1; possibly TRBD1 for D (5 bases). Trimming left V 2 bases short and J 7 bases short, with 15 bases between. This CDR3 comprises 15 residues. CDR1 MNHNY and CDR2 SVGAGI come from the germline V gene (reference sequence). The CDR3 DNA sequence: TGTGCCAGCAGTTACATGCAGGGCCTTCGGAATGAGCAGTTCTTC. This gives the protein CASSYMQGLRNEQFF.

This clone was seen more than once but under ten times. The V gene is TRBV13, the J gene TRBJ1-1; TRBD1 matches at 7 bases. CDR1 and CDR2 from the germline V gene are PRHDT and FYEKMQ (reference sequence). V was clipped by 5 bases and J by 0 bases; unmatched bases: 6. There are 15 residues in the CDR3. This CDR3 reads CASSPTGTVNTEAFF. Written as DNA, the CDR3 is TGTGCCAGCAGCCCCACCGGGACAGTGAACACTGAAGCTTTCTTT.

The chain employs TRBV19 and TRBJ2-3; the match to TRBD2 covers 8 bases. The CDR3 is made up of 15 amino acids. Unmatched junction bases numbered 7, after V lost 1 base and J lost 7 bases. The germline CDR1 and CDR2 sequences are LNHDA and SQIVND (reference sequence). The CDR3: CASSIGSGSPYTQYF. Here the CDR3 DNA reads TGTGCCAGTAGTATAGGAAGCGGGAGCCCTTATACGCAGTATTTT.

The V and J genes are TRBV18 and TRBJ2-3, with D possibly being TRBD2 (6 bases). This CDR3 spans 16 amino acids. CDR1 KGHSH and CDR2 LQKENI come from the germline V gene. The V end lost 3 bases, the J end lost 6 bases, and 19 bases lay between the germline ends. The CDR3 nucleotides read TGTGCCAGCTCACCTCCTGTGGGAGCGGGCATGGATACGCAGTATTTT. It yields the protein CASSPPVGAGMDTQYF.

This clone was observed a few times. The rearrangement links TRBV7-9 to TRBJ2-7, with D unresolved. V was trimmed by 5 bases and J by 0 bases, leaving 5 bases between them. The CDR3 sequence is 12 residues long. Germline CDR1 and CDR2: SEHNR and FQNEAQ (reference sequence). This CDR3 is CASSLSSYEQYF. The CDR3 DNA reads as TGTGCCAGCAGCCTAAGCTCCTACGAGCAGTACTTC.

This clone appeared a single time. The V and J genes are TRBV11-2 and TRBJ1-1; 9 bases align to TRBD1. This CDR3 spans 14 amino acids. Looked up from germline, CDR1 is SGHAT and CDR2 is FQNNGV. Germline trimming cut 6 bases from V and 8 bases from J; bases unmatched to any gene: 10. The CDR3 spells CASSLRQGVVEAFF. The DNA of the CDR3 is TGTGCCAGCAGTTTAAGACAGGGGGTTGTGGAAGCTTTCTTT.

The DNA for the CDR3 is TGTGCCAGCAGCTTCTCAGCGGGAGCCTTGAGCTCCTACAATGAGCAGTTCTTC. It codes for CASSFSAGALSSYNEQFF. This chain uses TRBV7-2 with TRBJ2-1; 8 bases are shared with TRBD2. The V segment lost 3 bases and the J segment 0 bases; nucleotides outside the gene matches: 10. Germline CDR1 reads SGHTA; CDR2 reads FQGNSA. The CDR3 contains 18 residues.

The chain combines TRBV7-2 with TRBJ2-7; D is possibly TRBD2 (6 bases). This CDR3 spans 16 amino acids. Trimming took off 0 bases at V and 1 base at J, with 13 bases between the two ends. Germline-derived CDR1 and CDR2 are SGHTA and FQGNSA. The CDR3 DNA sequence: TGTGCCAGCAGCTTAGCCCACCGGGACTTTTCCTACGAGCAGTACTTC. Translated, it gives CASSLAHRDFSYEQYF.

V usage is TRBV19 and J usage is TRBJ2-1, with 7 bases fitting TRBD2. Germline V CDR1 and CDR2: LNHDA, SQIVND (reference sequence). The CDR3 runs 14 residues. The J segment lost 3 bases and the V segment lost 6 bases, leaving 5 bases of the junction unmatched. The CDR3 region has the DNA TGTGCCAGTAGCTGGGGGAGGGACTACAATGAGCAGTTCTTC. This codes for CASSWGRDYNEQFF. The full variable domain, in which reference TRBV19 and TRBJ2-1 provide the parts outside the CDR3, is DGGITQSPKYLFRKEGQNVTLSCEQNLNHDAMYWYRQDPGQGLRLIYYSQIVNDFQKGDIAEGYSVSREKKESFPLTVTSAQKNPTAFYLCASSWGRDYNEQFFGPGTRLTVL.

This rearrangement joins TRBV4-1 to TRBJ1-5; the match to TRBD1 covers 8 bases. This CDR3 has 15 amino acids. Germline CDR1 is MGHRA and CDR2 is YSYEKL. The V segment lost 4 bases and the J segment 1 base; nucleotides outside the gene matches: 3. The CDR3 coding sequence is TGCGCCAGCAGCCCCCGGACAGGGAGCAATCAGCCCCAGCATTTT. Translation: CASSPRTGSNQPQHF.

This clone was detected once. The CDR3 reads CATSRAPRQGWLRAFF. The DNA of the CDR3 is TGTGCCACCAGCAGAGCTCCACGACAGGGGTGGCTTCGTGCTTTCTTT. This chain links TRBV15 with TRBJ1-1; 8 nucleotides agree with TRBD1. V was clipped by 1 base and J by 11 bases; unmatched bases: 15. CDR3 size: 16 residues. From germline, CDR1 is LNHNV and CDR2 YYDKDF (reference sequence).

This clone showed up just once. V gene TRBV11-2 combines with J gene TRBJ1-2; 7 bases align to TRBD1. Trimming removed 0 bases from V and 8 bases from J; junction bases left unmatched: 12. Per germline, CDR1 SGHAT and CDR2 FQNNGV. The CDR3 runs 16 residues. CDR3 amino acids: CASSLDMEGARWGYTF. DNA of the CDR3: TGTGCCAGCAGCTTAGATATGGAGGGGGCGCGGTGGGGCTACACCTTC.